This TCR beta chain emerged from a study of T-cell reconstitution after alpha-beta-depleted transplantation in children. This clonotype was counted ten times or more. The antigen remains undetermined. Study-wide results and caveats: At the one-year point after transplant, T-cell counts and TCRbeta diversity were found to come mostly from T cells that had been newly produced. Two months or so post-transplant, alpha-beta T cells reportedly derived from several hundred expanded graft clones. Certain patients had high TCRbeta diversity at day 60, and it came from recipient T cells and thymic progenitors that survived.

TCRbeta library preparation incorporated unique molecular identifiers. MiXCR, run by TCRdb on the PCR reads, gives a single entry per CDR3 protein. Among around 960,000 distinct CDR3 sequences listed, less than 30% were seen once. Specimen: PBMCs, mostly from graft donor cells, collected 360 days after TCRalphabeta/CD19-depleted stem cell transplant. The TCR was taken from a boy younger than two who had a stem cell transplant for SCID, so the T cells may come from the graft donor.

The CDR3 nucleotides are TGCGCCAGCAGCTTTTGGGGGACTAGCGGATATTACAATGAGCAGTTCTTC. Translation: CASSFWGTSGYYNEQFF. The chain has TRBV5-1 and TRBJ2-1, with 11 nucleotides matching TRBD2. The trim removed 2 bases at V and 4 bases at J, leaving 8 bases unmatched. The CDR3 is made up of 17 amino acids. Germline V lookup: CDR1 SGHRS, CDR2 YFSETQ.